Described below is a single T cell receptor (beta chain) sequence and its context. The antigen remains undetermined. The data were obtained in a study of cytomegalovirus exposure and HLA in healthy donors. Points from the study as a whole: Later analysis demonstrated an association between a missense DCLRE1C variant and TCR beta V- and J-gene trimming.

Losses at the gene ends were 0 bases for V and 5 bases for J; bases not matched to a gene: 3. Per the germline V gene, CDR1 is SGHRS and CDR2 is YFSETQ. The CDR3 runs 14 residues. In the PCR, 60 Vbeta and 13 Jbeta primers were used. This table comes from immunoSEQ multiplex PCR, and its TCRdb copy is limited to in-frame clones, with some not included. The sample records 250,000 to 350,000 clones, about nine tenths being singletons. The V gene is TRBV5-1, the J gene TRBJ2-7; TRBD2 matches 9 bases. The sample comprised PBMCs. The TCR was taken from a man aged 35-49 years in good health and CMV-seropositive. In nucleotides, the CDR3 is TGCGCCAGCAGCTTGGGTAGCGGGAGTGACGAGCAGTACTTC. As protein: CASSLGSGSDEQYF.